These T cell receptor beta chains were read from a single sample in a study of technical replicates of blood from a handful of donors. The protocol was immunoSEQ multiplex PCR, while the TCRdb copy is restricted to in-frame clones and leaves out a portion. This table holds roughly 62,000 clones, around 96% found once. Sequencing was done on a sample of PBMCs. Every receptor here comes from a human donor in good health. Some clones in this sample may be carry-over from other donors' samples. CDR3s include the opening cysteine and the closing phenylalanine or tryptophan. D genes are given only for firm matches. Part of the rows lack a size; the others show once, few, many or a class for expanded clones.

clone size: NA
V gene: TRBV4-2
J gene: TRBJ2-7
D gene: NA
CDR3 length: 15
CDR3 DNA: TGTGCCAGCAGCCAAGGCCGCGAGCGACTCTACGAGCAGTACTTC
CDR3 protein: CASSQGRERLYEQYF

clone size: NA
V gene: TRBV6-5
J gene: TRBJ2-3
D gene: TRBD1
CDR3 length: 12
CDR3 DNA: TGTGCCAGCAGCCTAGACAGGGAGACGCAGTATTTT
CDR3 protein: CASSLDRETQYF

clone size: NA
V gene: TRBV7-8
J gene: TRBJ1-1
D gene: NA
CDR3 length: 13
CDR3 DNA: TGTGCCAGCAGCTTAGAGCACGGGACTGAAGCTTTCTTT
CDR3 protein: CASSLEHGTEAFF

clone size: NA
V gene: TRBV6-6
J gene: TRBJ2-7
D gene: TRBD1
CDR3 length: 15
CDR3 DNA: TGTGCCAGCAGTTACGATGGGACAGGGGCCTACGAGCAGTACTTC
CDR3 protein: CASSYDGTGAYEQYF

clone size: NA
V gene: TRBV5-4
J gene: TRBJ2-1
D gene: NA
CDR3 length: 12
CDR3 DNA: TGTGCCAGCAGCTTGGTAGCGAATGAGCAGTTCTTC
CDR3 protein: CASSLVANEQFF

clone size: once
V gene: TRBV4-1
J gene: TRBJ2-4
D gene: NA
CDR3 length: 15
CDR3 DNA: TGCGCCAGCAGCCAAGAAGGCGGGGCCCCTTTCATTCAGTACTTC
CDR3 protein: CASSQEGGAPFIQYF

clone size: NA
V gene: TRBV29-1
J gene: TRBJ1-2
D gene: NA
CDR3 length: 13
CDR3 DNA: TGCAGCGTCCGGACAGATCCTAACTATGGCTACACCTTC
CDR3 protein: CSVRTDPNYGYTF

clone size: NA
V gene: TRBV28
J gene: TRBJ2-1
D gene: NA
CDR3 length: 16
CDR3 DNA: TGTGCCAGCAGTGCCATCCGGGACACAATCAGCAATGAGCAGTTCTTC
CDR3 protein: CASSAIRDTISNEQFF

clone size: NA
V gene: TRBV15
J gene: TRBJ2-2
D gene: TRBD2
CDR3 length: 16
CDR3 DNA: TGTGCCACCAGCAGAGATCGCGGGAGGGTAACCGGGGAGCTGTTTTTT
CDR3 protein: CATSRDRGRVTGELFF

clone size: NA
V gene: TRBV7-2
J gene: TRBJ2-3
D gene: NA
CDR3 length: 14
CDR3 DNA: TGTGCCAGCAGCTTAAATCAGGGGCCAGATACGCAGTATTTT
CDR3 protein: CASSLNQGPDTQYF

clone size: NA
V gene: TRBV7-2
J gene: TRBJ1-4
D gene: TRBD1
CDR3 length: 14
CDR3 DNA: TGTGCCAGCAGCTTAGACAGGGGTAACGAAAAACTGTTTTTT
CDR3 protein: CASSLDRGNEKLFF

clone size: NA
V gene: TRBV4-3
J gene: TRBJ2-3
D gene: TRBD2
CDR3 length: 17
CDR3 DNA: TGCGCCAGCAGCCAAGAAGGCGGGAGGGCCAGCACAGATACGCAGTATTTT
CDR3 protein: CASSQEGGRASTDTQYF

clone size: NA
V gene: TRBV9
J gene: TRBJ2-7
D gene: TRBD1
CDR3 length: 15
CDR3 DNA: TGTGCCAGCAGCCTGCCCCCTGAACAGGGGGCGGAGCAGTACTTC
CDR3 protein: CASSLPPEQGAEQYF

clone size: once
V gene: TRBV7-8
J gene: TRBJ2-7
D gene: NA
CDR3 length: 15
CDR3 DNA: TGTGCCAGCAGCCCTGGCCGGATTTCGCTAGGCGAGCAGTACTTC
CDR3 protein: CASSPGRISLGEQYF

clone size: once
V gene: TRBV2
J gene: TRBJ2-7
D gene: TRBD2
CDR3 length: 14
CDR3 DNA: TGTGCCAGCAGTCTGCGGGGGGGTATCTACGAGCAGTACTTC
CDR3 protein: CASSLRGGIYEQYF

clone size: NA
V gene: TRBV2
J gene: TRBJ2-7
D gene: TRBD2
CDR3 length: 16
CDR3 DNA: TGTGCCAGCAGCACCTCTAGCGGGGGTTTCTCCTACGAGCAGTACTTC
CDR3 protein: CASSTSSGGFSYEQYF

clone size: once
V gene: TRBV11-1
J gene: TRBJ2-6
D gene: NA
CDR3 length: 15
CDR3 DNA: TGTGCCAGCAGGCTACCTGGCTCTGGGGCCAACGTCCTGACTTTC
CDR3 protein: CASRLPGSGANVLTF

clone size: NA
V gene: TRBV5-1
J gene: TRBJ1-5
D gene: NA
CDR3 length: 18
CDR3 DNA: TGCGCCAGCACTTCTGGAGCCCCCAAGGGGCCGGACGATCAGCCCCAGCATTTT
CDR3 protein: CASTSGAPKGPDDQPQHF

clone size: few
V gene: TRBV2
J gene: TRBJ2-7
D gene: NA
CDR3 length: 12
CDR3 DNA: TGTGCCAGCAATGGAGGGGGCCACGAGCAGTACTTC
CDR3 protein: CASNGGGHEQYF

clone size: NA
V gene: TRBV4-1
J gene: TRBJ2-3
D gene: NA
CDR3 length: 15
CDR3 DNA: TGCGCCAGCAGCCAAGCTTGGGGGGAGACAGATACGCAGTATTTT
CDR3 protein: CASSQAWGETDTQYF

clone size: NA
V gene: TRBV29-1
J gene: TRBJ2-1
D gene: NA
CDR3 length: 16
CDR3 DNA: TGCAGCGTTGTCGTTCAGTTTGCGGGGGCCGACAATGAGCAGTTCTTC
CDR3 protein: CSVVVQFAGADNEQFF

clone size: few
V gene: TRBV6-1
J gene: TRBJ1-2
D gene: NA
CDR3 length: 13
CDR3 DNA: TGTGCCAGCAGCCCCGGGGACTTCTATGGCTACACCTTC
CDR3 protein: CASSPGDFYGYTF

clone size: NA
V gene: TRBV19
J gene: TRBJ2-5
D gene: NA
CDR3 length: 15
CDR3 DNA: TGTGCCAGTAGCCTCCCACAGGGGGAGGGAGAGACCCAGTACTTC
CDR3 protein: CASSLPQGEGETQYF

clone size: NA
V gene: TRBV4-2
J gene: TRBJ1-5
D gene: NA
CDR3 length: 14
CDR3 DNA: TGTGCCAGCAGCCAAGATGGGGACTATCAGCCCCAGCATTTT
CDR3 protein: CASSQDGDYQPQHF